This T cell receptor beta chain was recorded in a study of CD8 T cells in Susac syndrome. V lost 5 bases and J lost 5, with 13 bases in between. Germline V gene data show CDR1 as LGHDT and CDR2 as YNNKEL (reference sequence). CDR3 length equals 14 residues. It was with random hexamers that roughly 0.5 to 1 ug RNA was reverse transcribed. TCRdb passed the immunoSEQ multiplex PCR reads through MiXCR, listing each CDR3 protein once. The sample has approximately 210,000 distinct CDR3 sequences, about 95% seen once. The TCR originated in a human donor with Susac syndrome. This sequence joins TRBV3-1 and TRBJ2-1; D may be TRBD2 (6 bases). Sequencing was done on a sample of CD4+ T cells from PBMCs. The DNA for the CDR3 is TGTGCCAGCAGCGGGGCGGGGATAGACAATGAGCAGTTCTTC. This sequence encodes CASSGAGIDNEQFF.